This entry is about one T cell receptor (beta chain). Its antigen is unidentified. These data belong to a study of molecular identifiers for immune sequencing clone quantification. About the study: In replicates, the authors split RNA from roughly 18,000 or 92,000 naive CD8 cells five ways and sequenced four.

Germline V lookup: CDR1 SGDLS, CDR2 YYNGEE. V was trimmed by 0 bases and J by 3 bases, leaving 10 bases between them. The CDR3 runs 14 residues. Study results and caveats: Spiked Jurkat TCR RNA equal to one cell could reportedly be picked out among one million naive cells.

For bulk TCR libraries, previously described methods and listed TCR primers were used. Via MiXCR, TCRdb re-called the PCR reads, giving one row per CDR3 protein. The profile shows about 320,000 distinct CDR3 sequences, around a fifth of them singletons. Sequencing was done on a sample of naive CD8+ T cells from blood, with Jurkat cell RNA spiked in. Subset in this sample: FACS-sorted CD8+CD4-CCR7+CD45RA+ naive T cells. The chain carries TRBV9 and TRBJ2-7; D is undetermined. The TCR was taken from a human donor in good health. Some libraries in this study had Jurkat cell RNA spiked in. The CDR3 spells CASSVGVGYYEQYF. CDR3 in DNA: TGTGCCAGCAGCGTAGGTGTCGGATACTACGAGCAGTACTTC.